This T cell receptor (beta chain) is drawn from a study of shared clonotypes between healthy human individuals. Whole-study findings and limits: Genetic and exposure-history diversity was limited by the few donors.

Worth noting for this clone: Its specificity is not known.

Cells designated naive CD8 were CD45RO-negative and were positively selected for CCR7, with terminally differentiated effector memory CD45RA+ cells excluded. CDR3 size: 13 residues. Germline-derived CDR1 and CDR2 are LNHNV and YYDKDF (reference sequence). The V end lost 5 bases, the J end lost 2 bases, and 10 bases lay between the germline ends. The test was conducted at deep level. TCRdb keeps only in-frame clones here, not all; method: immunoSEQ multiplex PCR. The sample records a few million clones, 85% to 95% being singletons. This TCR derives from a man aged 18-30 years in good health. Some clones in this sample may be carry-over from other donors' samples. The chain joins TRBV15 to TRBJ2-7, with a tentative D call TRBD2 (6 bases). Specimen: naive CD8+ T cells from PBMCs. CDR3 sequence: CATSGRGTYEQYF. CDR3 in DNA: TGTGCCACCAGCGGTCGGGGGACCTACGAGCAGTACTTC.